The 24 T cell receptor beta chains reported below all come from one sample, sequenced in a study of blood T cell repertoires in COVID-19. Produced via immunoSEQ multiplex PCR; TCRdb's table is partial and in-frame only. The table shows 200,000 to 250,000 clones, with 90% occurring only once. Material: PBMCs or T cells enriched from blood (not recorded which). Every receptor here comes from a man younger than 45 who had been exposed to COVID-19.

The V gene is TRBV3-1 (or the pseudogene TRBV3-2), the J gene TRBJ1-5; D unresolved. With 1 base removed from V and 0 bases from J, the gap between germline ends came to 7 bases. CDR1 and CDR2 (germline): LGHDT, YNNKEL (reference sequence). The CDR3 totals 15 residues. The CDR3 DNA sequence: TGTGCCAGCAGCCAAGGAGTGTATAGCAATCAGCCCCAGCATTTT. Its protein product is CASSQGVYSNQPQHF.

For the CDR3, the DNA is TGTGCCAGCAGCCCCCCCCGGAGGTGGAATGAAAAACTGTTTTTT. Translating gives CASSPPRRWNEKLFF. The chain carries TRBV7-3 and TRBJ1-4; D uncertain. The CDR3 is 15 residues long. The germline V and J ends were trimmed by 5 bases and 5 bases, with 15 bases remaining between them. From germline, CDR1 is SGHTA and CDR2 FQGTGA.

This chain uses TRBV19 with TRBJ1-3, with D maybe TRBD1 (5 bases). This CDR3 has 13 residues. The V end was cut by 8 bases, the J end by 2 bases, with 10 bases between. Germline V gene data show CDR1 as LNHDA and CDR2 as SQIVND (reference sequence). The CDR3 loop reads CASGPGAGNTIYF. The CDR3 DNA sequence: TGTGCCAGTGGGCCGGGGGCTGGAAACACCATATATTTT.

This chain joins TRBV18 and TRBJ2-2, with 7 bases that match TRBD1. J gave up 3 bases and V 3 bases, and 4 bases lay outside the gene matches. CDR1 is KGHSH and CDR2 is LQKENI in the germline V gene. The CDR3 runs 15 residues. The CDR3 is CASSPDRVHTGELFF. The CDR3 DNA reads TGTGCCAGCTCACCCGACAGGGTTCACACCGGGGAGCTGTTTTTT.

This clone was counted a few times. The chain employs TRBV5-1 and TRBJ2-1; D uncertain. Germline V gives CDR1 SGHRS, CDR2 YFSETQ. V was shortened by 0 bases and J by 6 bases, with 13 bases between the two germline ends. The CDR3 extends over 15 amino acids. CDR3 sequence reads: CASSLVSGFSNEQFF. For the CDR3, the DNA is TGCGCCAGCAGCTTGGTGTCCGGGTTTTCCAATGAGCAGTTCTTC.

The J gene is TRBJ2-1, the V gene TRBV7-9; D may be TRBD1 (5 bases). CDR3 size: 16 residues. Trimming left V 1 base short and J 1 base short, with 11 bases between. Looked up from germline, CDR1 is SEHNR and CDR2 is FQNEAQ (reference sequence). CDR3 in amino acids: CASSLVFQGSYNEQFF. As DNA, the CDR3 is TGTGCCAGCAGCTTAGTGTTCCAGGGTTCCTACAATGAGCAGTTCTTC.

The table lists this clone with a count of one. The chain carries TRBV9 and TRBJ2-7; TRBD2 matches at 13 bases. Trimming at V came to 2 bases and at J to 4 bases, leaving 0 bases not matched to a gene. Germline-derived CDR1 and CDR2 are SGDLS and YYNGEE. CDR3 length equals 14 residues. CDR3 loop: CASSVTSGGYEQYF. CDR3 DNA sequence: TGTGCCAGCAGCGTGACTAGCGGGGGGTACGAGCAGTACTTC.

The chain links TRBV11-2 to TRBJ2-5; D is unresolved. The ends were cut back, 5 bases at V and 2 bases at J, with 15 bases in the middle. Per germline, CDR1 SGHAT and CDR2 FQNNGV. The length of the CDR3 is 15 residues. CDR3 bases: TGTGCCAGCAGCATCCCCTCGAGACAACAAGAGACCCAGTACTTC. It codes for CASSIPSRQQETQYF.

This sequence joins TRBV23-1 and TRBJ1-6; unclear D gene. TRBV23-1 qualifies as an ORF whose function is uncertain. V was trimmed by 3 bases and J by 9 bases, leaving 12 bases between them. The CDR3 is 14 residues long. The chain's CDR3 is CASSHPNTSSPLHF. CDR3 DNA: TGCGCCAGCAGTCATCCCAATACCAGTTCACCCCTCCACTTT.

The rearrangement joins TRBV4-2 to TRBJ1-2; D unclear. There are 13 residues in the CDR3. The germline V gene encodes CDR1 LGHNA and CDR2 YNFKEQ. Trimming removed 0 bases at V and 8 bases at J, with 10 bases between. CDR3 amino acids: CASSQDRFVGYTF. The CDR3 DNA reads as TGTGCCAGCAGCCAAGATCGTTTCGTGGGCTACACCTTC.

The genes are TRBV7-9 and TRBJ2-7; 11 nucleotides line up with TRBD2. Germline loops: CDR1 SEHNR, CDR2 FQNEAQ (reference sequence). This CDR3 has 14 amino acids. Trimming cost V 5 bases and J 4 bases; bases outside gene matches: 4. CDR3 sequence: CASSPRLAGYEQYF. The CDR3 nucleotides read TGTGCCAGCAGCCCCCGACTAGCGGGGTACGAGCAGTACTTC.

The J gene is TRBJ2-1, the V gene TRBV4-3; the D is unclear. With 1 base removed from V and 5 bases from J, the gap between germline ends came to 9 bases. The germline gives CDR1 LGHNA, CDR2 YSLEER. The CDR3 contains 14 residues. For the CDR3, the DNA is TGCGCCAGCAGCCAAGCTAGTCTGGACAATGAGCAGTTCTTC. Protein product: CASSQASLDNEQFF.

Only a few counts were recorded for this clone. V gene TRBV10-2 combines with J gene TRBJ1-6; TRBD1 agrees at 8 bases. The J segment lost 7 bases and the V segment lost 6 bases, leaving 5 bases of the junction unmatched. The V gene's germline CDR1 is WSHSY and CDR2 SAAADI. This CDR3 is built from 14 residues. The CDR3 here is CASRTGQVNSPLHF. CDR3 coding DNA: TGCGCCAGCAGGACGGGACAGGTGAATTCACCCCTCCACTTT.

The rearrangement links TRBV9 to TRBJ1-6; D might be TRBD1 (5 bases). Germline CDR1 reads SGDLS; CDR2 reads YYNGEE. The ends were cut back, 0 bases at V and 11 bases at J, with 12 bases in the middle. CDR3 length: 14 amino acids. CDR3 protein: CASSVGGREAPLHF. In DNA form, the CDR3 reads TGTGCCAGCAGCGTAGGAGGCAGGGAAGCACCCCTCCACTTT. Combining the CDR3 with reference TRBV9 and TRBJ1-6 gives the whole variable domain DSGVTQTPKHLITATGQRVTLRCSPRSGDLSVYWYQQSLDQGLQFLIQYYNGEERAKGNILERFSAQQFPDLHSELNLSSLELGDSALYFCASSVGGREAPLHFGNGTRLTVT.

The rearrangement links TRBV27 to TRBJ1-5; no reliable D call. The CDR3 sequence is 13 residues long. Looked up from germline, CDR1 is MNHEY and CDR2 is SMNVEV (reference sequence). V was trimmed by 3 bases and J by 3 bases, leaving 6 bases between them. CDR3 loop: CASSLAHNQPQHF. In DNA, the CDR3 is TGTGCCAGCAGTTTGGCTCACAATCAGCCCCAGCATTTT.

The chain carries TRBV5-1 and TRBJ1-6; no clear D. The CDR3 covers 16 residues. Trimming cost V 0 bases and J 5 bases, with 12 bases left between them. The germline CDR1 and CDR2 sequences are SGHRS and YFSETQ. CDR3 nucleotide sequence: TGCGCCAGCAGCTTGGCCATCCAGAAAGATAATTCACCCCTCCACTTT. It is translated as CASSLAIQKDNSPLHF. Drawing the rest from reference TRBV5-1 and TRBJ1-6, the complete variable domain is KAGVTQTPRYLIKTRGQQVTLSCSPISGHRSVSWYQQTPGQGLQFLFEYFSETQRNKGNFPGRFSGRQFSNSRSEMNVSTLELGDSALYLCASSLAIQKDNSPLHFGNGTRLTVT.

This chain uses TRBV5-1 with TRBJ2-7; 9 bases agree with TRBD2. V dropped 0 bases and J dropped 4; count of bases not matched to a gene: 2. CDR3 length: 14 amino acids. Germline CDR1 is SGHRS and CDR2 is YFSETQ. CDR3 residues: CASSLGSGGYEQYF. The CDR3 DNA reads as TGCGCCAGCAGCTTGGGTAGCGGGGGTTACGAGCAGTACTTC.

This rearrangement joins TRBV5-4 to TRBJ2-5; 10 bases fit TRBD2. The germline gives CDR1 SGHNT, CDR2 YYREEE (reference sequence). This CDR3 is built from 14 residues. Unmatched junction bases numbered 6, after V lost 10 bases and J lost 0 bases. This CDR3 reads CAVASGGDQETQYF. The CDR3 DNA reads as TGTGCCGTAGCAAGCGGGGGGGACCAAGAGACCCAGTACTTC.

This chain connects TRBV6-5 to TRBJ1-2; a possible D gene is TRBD1 (6 bases). The CDR3 runs 12 residues. Germline-derived CDR1 and CDR2 are MNHEY and SVGAGI. The V gene lost 7 bases and the J gene lost 6 bases, with 12 bases spanning the gap. The CDR3 DNA reads as TGTGCCAGCACGCGGGGGCAGGATGGCTACACCTTC. This codes for CASTRGQDGYTF.

V gene TRBV12-2 combines with J gene TRBJ2-6; the table's D call, TRBD1, was not checked against the DNA. TRBV12-2 is tagged as a pseudogene. The CDR3 spans 18 residues. The CDR3 nucleotides read TGTGCAAGTCGCCACCCGACAGGATCCCGCTCTGGGGCCAACGTCCTGACTTTC. It encodes CASRHPTGSRSGANVLTF.

V usage is TRBV11-2 and J usage is TRBJ1-1; D is unresolved. The CDR3 is 14 residues long. Germline V gene sequence: CDR1 SGHAT, CDR2 FQNNGV. With 1 base removed from V and 5 bases from J, the gap between germline ends came to 11 bases. The CDR3, as DNA: TGTGCCAGCAGCTTAGGAGTGGTAGAAACTGAAGCTTTCTTT. Encoded protein: CASSLGVVETEAFF.

The chain uses TRBV5-1 and TRBJ1-2; no firm D call. The CDR3 spans 15 residues. The V gene's germline CDR1 is SGHRS and CDR2 YFSETQ. The V and J ends lost 4 bases and 0 bases respectively, with 13 bases between them. The CDR3 DNA follows: TGCGCCAGCAGCCTCTCGGCGGGGTCTAACTATGGCTACACCTTC. Its protein is CASSLSAGSNYGYTF.

The gene calls are TRBV5-5 and TRBJ2-7; 7 bases line up with TRBD1. This CDR3 has 15 amino acids. CDR1 is SGHKS, CDR2 YYEKEE, per germline (reference sequence). V gave up 1 base and J gave up 4 bases; unmatched junction bases: 8. The CDR3 spells CASSLSLGGEYEQYF. The CDR3, as DNA: TGTGCCAGCAGCTTGTCCCTAGGGGGCGAGTACGAGCAGTACTTC.

In its sample, this clone was seen once. This chain connects TRBV6-1 to TRBJ1-3; no clear D. Trimming cost V 2 bases and J 0 bases, with 11 bases left between them. The CDR3 runs 16 residues. Germline V CDR1 and CDR2: MNHNS, SASEGT. Here the CDR3 DNA reads TGTGCCAGCAGTGAATTCGATCGGGGCTCTGGAAACACCATATATTTT. Residues: CASSEFDRGSGNTIYF.